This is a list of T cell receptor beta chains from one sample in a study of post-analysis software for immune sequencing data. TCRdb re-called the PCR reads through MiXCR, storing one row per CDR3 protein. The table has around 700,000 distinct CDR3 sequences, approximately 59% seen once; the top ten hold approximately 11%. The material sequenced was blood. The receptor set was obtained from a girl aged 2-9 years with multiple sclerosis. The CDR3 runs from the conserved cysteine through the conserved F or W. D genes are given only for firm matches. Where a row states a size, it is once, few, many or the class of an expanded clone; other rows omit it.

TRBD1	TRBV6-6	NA	CASTPVGQGGGYTF
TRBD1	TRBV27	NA	CASSSPSTGYEQYF
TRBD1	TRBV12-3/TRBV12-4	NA	CASRRQGASTEAFF
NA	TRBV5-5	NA	CASSPDPRHQPQHF
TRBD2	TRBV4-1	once	CASSQEGVAGVRFEQFF
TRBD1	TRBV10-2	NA	CASRDWTGQNIQYF
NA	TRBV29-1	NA	CSVGVGALNEQFF
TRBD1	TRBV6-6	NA	CASSYRGSDEKLFF
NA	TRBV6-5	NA	CAGSYSNTGQPQHF
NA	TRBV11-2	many	CASSLGGRGETQYF